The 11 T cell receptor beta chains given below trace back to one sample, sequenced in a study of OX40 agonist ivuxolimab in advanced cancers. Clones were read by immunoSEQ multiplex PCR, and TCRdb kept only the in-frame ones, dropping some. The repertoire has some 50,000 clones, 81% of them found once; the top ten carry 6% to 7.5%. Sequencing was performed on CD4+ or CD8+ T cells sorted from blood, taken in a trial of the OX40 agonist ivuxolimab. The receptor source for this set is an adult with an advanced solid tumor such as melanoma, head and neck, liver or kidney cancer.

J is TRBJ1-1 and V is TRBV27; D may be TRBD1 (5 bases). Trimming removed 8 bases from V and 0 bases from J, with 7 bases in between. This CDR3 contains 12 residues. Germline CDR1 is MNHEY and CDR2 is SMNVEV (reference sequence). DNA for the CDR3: TGTGCCAGCGGGGCCATGAACACTGAAGCTTTCTTT. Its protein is CASGAMNTEAFF.

DNA of the CDR3: TGTGCCAGCAGCTTACAGGGGGCCTACGAGCAGTACGTC. It encodes CASSLQGAYEQYV. This sequence joins TRBV5-4 and TRBJ2-7; 8 bases line up with TRBD1. CDR3 length: 13 residues. CDR1 and CDR2 (germline): SGHNT, YYREEE (reference sequence). Trimming removed 2 bases from V and 2 bases from J; junction bases left unmatched: 0.

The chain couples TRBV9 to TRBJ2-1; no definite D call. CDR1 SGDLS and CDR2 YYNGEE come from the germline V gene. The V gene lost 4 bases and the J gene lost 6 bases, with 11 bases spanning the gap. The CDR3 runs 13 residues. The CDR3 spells CASSPSDGNEQFF. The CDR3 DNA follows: TGTGCCAGCAGCCCATCAGACGGCAATGAGCAGTTCTTC.

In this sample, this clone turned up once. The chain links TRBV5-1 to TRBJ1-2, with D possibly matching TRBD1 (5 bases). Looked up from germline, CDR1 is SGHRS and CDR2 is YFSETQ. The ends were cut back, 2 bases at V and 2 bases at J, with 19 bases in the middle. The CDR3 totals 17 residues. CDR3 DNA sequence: TGCGCCAGCAGCTTAAGGGCAGGGAGGGCCGGAAACTATGGCTACACCTTC. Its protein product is CASSLRAGRAGNYGYTF.

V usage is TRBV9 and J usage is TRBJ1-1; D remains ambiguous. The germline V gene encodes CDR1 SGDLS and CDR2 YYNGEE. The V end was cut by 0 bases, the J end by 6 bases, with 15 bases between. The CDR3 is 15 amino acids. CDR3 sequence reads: CASSVVTSEGPEAFF. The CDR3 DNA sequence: TGTGCCAGCAGCGTAGTCACGTCTGAAGGGCCTGAAGCTTTCTTT. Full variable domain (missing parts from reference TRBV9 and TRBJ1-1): DSGVTQTPKHLITATGQRVTLRCSPRSGDLSVYWYQQSLDQGLQFLIQYYNGEERAKGNILERFSAQQFPDLHSELNLSSLELGDSALYFCASSVVTSEGPEAFFGQGTRLTVV.

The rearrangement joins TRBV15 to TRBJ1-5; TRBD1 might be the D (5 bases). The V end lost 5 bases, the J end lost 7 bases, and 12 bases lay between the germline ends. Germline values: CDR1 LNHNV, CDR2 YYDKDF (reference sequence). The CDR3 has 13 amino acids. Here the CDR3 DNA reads TGTGCCACCAGCCCGGGACTTTCCCAGCCCCAGCATTTT. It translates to CATSPGLSQPQHF.

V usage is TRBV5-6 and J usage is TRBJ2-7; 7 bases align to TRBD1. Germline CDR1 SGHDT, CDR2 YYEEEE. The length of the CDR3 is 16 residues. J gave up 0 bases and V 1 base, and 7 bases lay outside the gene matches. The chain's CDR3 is CASSLSTGVISYEQYV. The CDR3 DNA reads TGTGCCAGCAGCTTGTCCACAGGGGTTATCTCCTACGAGCAGTACGTC.

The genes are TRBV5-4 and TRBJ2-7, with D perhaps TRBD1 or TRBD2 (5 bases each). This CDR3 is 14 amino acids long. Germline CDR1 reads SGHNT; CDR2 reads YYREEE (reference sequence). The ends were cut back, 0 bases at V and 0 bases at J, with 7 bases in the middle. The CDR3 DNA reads TGTGCCAGCAGCTTGGATGGGGGCTCCTACGAGCAGTACTTC. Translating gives CASSLDGGSYEQYF.

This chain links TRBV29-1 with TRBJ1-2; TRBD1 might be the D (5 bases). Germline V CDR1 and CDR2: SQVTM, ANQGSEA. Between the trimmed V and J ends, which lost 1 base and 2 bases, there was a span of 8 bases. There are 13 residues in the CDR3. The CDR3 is CSVEGGQNYGYTF. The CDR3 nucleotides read TGCAGCGTTGAAGGGGGCCAGAACTATGGCTACACCTTC.

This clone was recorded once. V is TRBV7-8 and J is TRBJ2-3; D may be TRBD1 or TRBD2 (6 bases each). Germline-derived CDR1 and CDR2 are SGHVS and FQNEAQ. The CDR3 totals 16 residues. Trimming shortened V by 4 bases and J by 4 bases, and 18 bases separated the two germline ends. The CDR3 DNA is TGTGCCAGCAGCTGGGCCGGTGGGGGGCTCTCAGATACGCAGTATTTT. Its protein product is CASSWAGGGLSDTQYF.

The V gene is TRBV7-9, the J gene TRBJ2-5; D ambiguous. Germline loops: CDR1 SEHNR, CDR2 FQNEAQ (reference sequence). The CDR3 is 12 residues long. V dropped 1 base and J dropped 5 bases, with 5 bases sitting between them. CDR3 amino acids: CASSLVLETQYF. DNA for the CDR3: TGTGCCAGCAGCTTAGTCTTGGAGACCCAGTACTTC.